These 28 T cell receptor beta chains share one sample of origin, sequenced in a study of T cell repertoires in cytomegalovirus infection. MiXCR, applied by TCRdb to the reads, yields one record per CDR3 protein. The sample contains around 440,000 distinct CDR3 sequences, approximately 11% of which appear only once. Sequences were obtained from PBMCs. The receptors here all came from a human donor in good health (CMV status not recorded). Some clones in this sample may be carry-over from other donors' samples.

This clonotype was seen only a few times. The chain uses TRBV7-9 and TRBJ2-5; D call uncertain. This CDR3 spans 12 amino acids. Germline lookup yields CDR1 SEHNR and CDR2 FQNEAQ (reference sequence). Between the trimmed V and J ends, which lost 6 bases and 5 bases, there was a span of 10 bases. The CDR3 region has the DNA TGTGCCAGCAGGGGTTCCTCCGAGACCCAGTACTTC. Protein: CASRGSSETQYF.

This clonotype was found many times. The gene calls are TRBV18 and TRBJ2-1; the D gene is possibly TRBD1 (5 bases). The CDR3 extends over 14 amino acids. V was pared by 4 bases and J by 7 bases, with 14 bases between. Germline V gene lookup returns CDR1 KGHSH and CDR2 LQKENI. The CDR3 DNA reads TGTGCCAGCTCACGAGTTTCGCAGGGAAATGAGCAGTTCTTC. Residues: CASSRVSQGNEQFF.

Ten or more counts support this clonotype. This rearrangement joins TRBV6-2 or TRBV6-3 to TRBJ1-5; D call uncertain. The CDR3 contains 16 residues. CDR1 is MNHEY and CDR2 is SVGEGT in the germline V gene. V was clipped by 2 bases and J by 2 bases, with 13 bases between them. CDR3 region: CASSYGEGRRNQPQHF. DNA of the CDR3: TGTGCCAGCAGTTACGGCGAGGGCCGGCGCAATCAGCCCCAGCATTTT.

This clonotype was counted ten times or more. V usage is TRBV7-3 and J usage is TRBJ2-7, with 9 bases matching TRBD2. V trimming: 5 bases; J trimming: 0 bases; junction bases outside the gene matches: 5. The CDR3 length is 15 residues. Germline-derived CDR1 and CDR2 are SGHTA and FQGTGA. The CDR3 region is CASSLIAGVSYEQYF. CDR3 DNA sequence: TGTGCCAGCAGCCTGATAGCGGGAGTCTCCTACGAGCAGTACTTC. Together with reference TRBV7-3 and TRBJ2-7, the CDR3 gives the full variable domain: GAGVSQTPSNKVTEKGKYVELRCDPISGHTALYWYRQSLGQGPEFLIYFQGTGAADDSGLPNDRFFAVRPEGSVSTLKIQRTERGDSAVYLCASSLIAGVSYEQYFGPGTRLTVT.

This clonotype was seen ten or more times. The V call is TRBV7-8, the J call TRBJ2-2, with D maybe TRBD2 (6 bases). Per germline, CDR1 SGHVS and CDR2 FQNEAQ. The CDR3 extends over 15 amino acids. Trimming left V 6 bases short and J 0 bases short, with 11 bases between. The CDR3 DNA sequence: TGTGCCAGCAGGGCTAGCGACGCGAACACCGGGGAGCTGTTTTTT. This codes for CASRASDANTGELFF.

Many counts were recorded for this clonotype. V and J are TRBV7-7 and TRBJ2-5; TRBD1 agrees at 11 bases. The germline CDR1 and CDR2 sequences are SSHAT and FNYEAQ (reference sequence). The length of the CDR3 is 17 residues. V dropped 5 bases and J dropped 5; count of bases not matched to a gene: 13. The CDR3 loop is CASSQGQGAIVHETQYF. The CDR3 nucleotides read TGTGCCAGCAGCCAAGGACAGGGGGCTATTGTACACGAGACCCAGTACTTC.

This clonotype was detected many times. This rearrangement joins TRBV4-1 to TRBJ1-1; unclear D gene. The CDR3 totals 21 residues. The germline gives CDR1 MGHRA, CDR2 YSYEKL. Trimming pared 2 bases from V and 3 bases from J, leaving 31 bases between. DNA for the CDR3: TGCGCCAGCAGCCAAAAGTCTCTTAAGACGGCCGGGATTCGCCTGGACACTGAAGCTTTCTTT. It is translated as CASSQKSLKTAGIRLDTEAFF.

This clonotype was found many times. The chain links TRBV19 to TRBJ1-4; D unresolved. The germline V and J ends were trimmed by 7 bases and 8 bases, with 11 bases remaining between them. The CDR3 totals 12 residues. Germline lookup yields CDR1 LNHDA and CDR2 SQIVND (reference sequence). Here the CDR3 reads CASTARGEKLFF. The CDR3 nucleotides are TGTGCCAGTACCGCACGGGGAGAAAAACTGTTTTTT.

The chain recombines TRBV3-1 with TRBJ1-6, with a possible D match to TRBD1 (5 bases). V lost 1 base to trimming and J lost 10 bases, with 11 bases between them. Germline V CDR1 and CDR2: LGHDT, YNNKEL (reference sequence). The CDR3 covers 14 residues. CDR3 in amino acids: CASSQVGGDSPLHF. In DNA, the CDR3 is TGTGCCAGCAGCCAAGTCGGGGGAGACTCACCCCTCCACTTT.

There are many counts of this clonotype. The gene calls are TRBV20-1 and TRBJ1-4; unclear D gene. This CDR3 comprises 13 residues. Germline lookup yields CDR1 DFQATT and CDR2 SNEGSKA (reference sequence). V was trimmed by 5 bases and J by 7 bases, leaving 14 bases between them. The CDR3 is CSAFSGSAEKLFF. The CDR3 DNA reads TGCAGTGCTTTTTCAGGTTCTGCTGAAAAACTGTTTTTT.

This clonotype was detected many times. The chain recombines TRBV12-3 or TRBV12-4 with TRBJ1-6; 8 nucleotides line up with TRBD1. The junction had 5 bases not matched to a gene; V was cut back by 6 bases and J by 7 bases. The CDR3 has 14 residues. CDR3 DNA sequence: TGTGCCAGCAGCCAGGGGGCTGGGAATTCACCCCTCCACTTT. Amino acid sequence: CASSQGAGNSPLHF.

This clonotype was counted many times. V usage is TRBV7-3 and J usage is TRBJ2-1, with 12 positions matching TRBD2. Germline loops: CDR1 SGHTA, CDR2 FQGTGA. The CDR3 spans 15 residues. V trimming: 5 bases; J trimming: 9 bases; junction bases outside the gene matches: 8. CDR3 bases: TGTGCCAGCAGCAAGACTAGCGGGGGTGTGGGTGAGCAGTTCTTC. Its protein is CASSKTSGGVGEQFF.

The chain is built from TRBV29-1 and TRBJ1-5; weak D call: TRBD1 (5 bases). The CDR3 loop spans 14 amino acids. V shed 6 bases and J shed 8 bases, with 20 bases lying between them. Looked up from germline, CDR1 is SQVTM and CDR2 is ANQGSEA. CDR3 nucleotides: TGCAGCGTGGGGCTGACTGCTGAGGGTAAGCCCCAGCATTTT. Amino acid sequence: CSVGLTAEGKPQHF.

The chain carries TRBV3-1 and TRBJ2-3; D might be TRBD1 or TRBD2, each matching 5 bases. V was pared by 3 bases and J by 2 bases, with 15 bases between. This CDR3 contains 16 residues. Germline assignment: CDR1 LGHDT and CDR2 YNNKEL (reference sequence). The CDR3 loop reads CASSHPLGESTDTQYF. For the CDR3, the DNA is TGTGCCAGCAGCCACCCCTTAGGGGAGTCCACAGATACGCAGTATTTT.

This clonotype was counted a single time. This chain links TRBV5-6 with TRBJ1-6; 7 bases match TRBD1. V lost 3 bases and J lost 3; bases outside the gene matches: 6. Germline V CDR1 and CDR2: SGHDT, YYEEEE. The CDR3 totals 16 residues. Here the CDR3 DNA reads TGTGCCAGCAGCTCTACCTGGACAGGCTATAATTCACCCCTCCACTTT. Its protein product is CASSSTWTGYNSPLHF.

This rearrangement joins TRBV19 to TRBJ1-5, with D maybe TRBD1 (5 bases). Per germline, CDR1 LNHDA and CDR2 SQIVND (reference sequence). The length of the CDR3 is 14 residues. The V gene lost 4 bases and the J gene lost 3 bases, with 10 bases spanning the gap. The CDR3: CASSRQGDNQPQHF. CDR3 DNA: TGTGCCAGTAGTAGGCAGGGAGACAATCAGCCCCAGCATTTT.

In its sample, this clonotype was seen a few times. The rearrangement joins TRBV5-6 to TRBJ2-5; TRBD1 agrees at 9 bases. Germline-derived CDR1 and CDR2 are SGHDT and YYEEEE. This CDR3 has 15 amino acids. J lost 5 bases, V lost 3 bases, and 8 bases had no gene match. The DNA of the CDR3 is TGTGCCAGCAGCTCTGGGACAGGGCGGCTGGAGACCCAGTACTTC. Its protein product is CASSSGTGRLETQYF.

J is TRBJ1-1 and V is TRBV5-1, with TRBD1 matching 8 bases. V was clipped by 4 bases and J by 1 base; unmatched bases: 6. CDR3 length equals 15 residues. Germline V lookup: CDR1 SGHRS, CDR2 YFSETQ. Here the CDR3 DNA reads TGCGCCAGCAGCCGTACCGGGACAGGGAACACTGAAGCTTTCTTT. It is translated as CASSRTGTGNTEAFF.

This clonotype was counted at least ten times. J is TRBJ2-7 and V is TRBV6-1; 8 positions agree with TRBD2. Trimming at V came to 7 bases and at J to 3 bases, leaving 5 bases not matched to a gene. CDR1 and CDR2 from the germline V gene are MNHNS and SASEGT. The CDR3 is 13 residues long. CDR3 nucleotides: TGTGCCAGCACCGTACGGGAGGGCTACGAGCAGTACTTC. Amino acid sequence: CASTVREGYEQYF.

There are many counts of this clonotype. As DNA, the CDR3 is TGTGCCAGCAGCTTAGAAGACCCACGCTATGGCTACACCTTC. This gives the protein CASSLEDPRYGYTF. The chain joins TRBV11-2 to TRBJ1-2; D is unresolved. The germline V and J ends were trimmed by 0 bases and 4 bases, with 9 bases remaining between them. This CDR3 spans 14 amino acids. Looked up from germline, CDR1 is SGHAT and CDR2 is FQNNGV.

Many counts were recorded for this clonotype. V is TRBV12-3 or TRBV12-4 and J is TRBJ1-2; a possible D gene is TRBD1 (5 bases). The CDR3 has 13 residues. With 6 bases removed from V and 5 bases from J, the gap between germline ends came to 13 bases. The CDR3 loop is CASRFGAGYGYTF. For the CDR3, the DNA is TGTGCCAGCAGATTCGGGGCAGGGTATGGCTACACCTTC.

The J gene is TRBJ1-4, the V gene TRBV5-6, with TRBD1 as a possible D gene (6 bases). Germline CDR1 and CDR2: SGHDT and YYEEEE. CDR3 length equals 12 residues. V gave up 0 bases and J gave up 11 bases, with 8 bases separating them. The CDR3 here is CASSLDGQKLFF. CDR3 bases: TGTGCCAGCAGCTTGGATGGACAGAAACTGTTTTTT. The whole variable domain, filled in from reference TRBV5-6 and TRBJ1-4, reads DAGVTQSPTHLIKTRGQQVTLRCSPKSGHDTVSWYQQALGQGPQFIFQYYEEEERQRGNFPDRFSGHQFPNYSSELNVNALLLGDSALYLCASSLDGQKLFFGSGTQLSVL.

This clonotype was counted only a few times. V usage is TRBV15 and J usage is TRBJ1-5; D not resolved. V was pared by 0 bases and J by 0 bases, with 6 bases between. The CDR3 contains 15 residues. Germline values: CDR1 LNHNV, CDR2 YYDKDF (reference sequence). CDR3 in DNA: TGTGCCACCAGCAGAGATAGGTCTAGCAATCAGCCCCAGCATTTT. As protein: CATSRDRSSNQPQHF.

This clonotype showed up just a few times. The rearrangement uses TRBV13 and TRBJ1-6, with TRBD1 as a possible D gene (5 bases). The CDR3 length is 14 residues. Between the trimmed V and J ends, which lost 4 bases and 7 bases, there was a span of 11 bases. CDR1 PRHDT and CDR2 FYEKMQ come from the germline V gene (reference sequence). The CDR3 DNA follows: TGTGCCAGCAGCTACTCGACAGAGAATTCACCCCTCCACTTT. Translation gives CASSYSTENSPLHF. Full variable domain (outside the CDR3, taken from reference TRBV13 and TRBJ1-6): AAGVIQSPRHLIKEKRETATLKCYPIPRHDTVYWYQQGPGQDPQFLISFYEKMQSDKGSIPDRFSAQQFSDYHSELNMSSLELGDSALYFCASSYSTENSPLHFGNGTRLTVT.

This clonotype was seen repeatedly, ten times or more. The chain combines TRBV6-1 with TRBJ2-1; D call uncertain. V lost 1 base and J lost 9, with 13 bases in between. The germline gives CDR1 MNHNS, CDR2 SASEGT. The CDR3 covers 14 residues. For the CDR3, the DNA is TGTGCCAGCAGTGAAGTCCGGATTCAGAGTGAGCAGTTCTTC. Protein product: CASSEVRIQSEQFF.

This clonotype has at least ten counts. This chain joins TRBV7-2 and TRBJ2-1, with TRBD2 as a possible D gene (6 bases). This CDR3 is built from 16 residues. The ends were cut back, 4 bases at V and 8 bases at J, with 21 bases in the middle. Germline loops: CDR1 SGHTA, CDR2 FQGNSA. This chain's CDR3 is CASSSSRGTPWYEQFF. In DNA, the CDR3 is TGTGCCAGCAGCTCATCCCGCGGGACTCCTTGGTATGAGCAGTTCTTC. Drawing the rest from reference TRBV7-2 and TRBJ2-1, the complete variable domain is GAGVSQSPSNKVTEKGKDVELRCDPISGHTALYWYRQSLGQGLEFLIYFQGNSAPDKSGLPSDRFSAERTGGSVSTLTIQRTQQEDSAVYLCASSSSRGTPWYEQFFGPGTRLTVL.

This clonotype was counted many times. The V call is TRBV5-4, the J call TRBJ1-2; 7 nucleotides line up with TRBD1. V trimming: 5 bases; J trimming: 6 bases; junction bases outside the gene matches: 7. The CDR3 totals 13 residues. The V gene's germline CDR1 is SGHNT and CDR2 YYREEE (reference sequence). CDR3 sequence (DNA): TGTGCCAGCAGGCCTACAGGGGTGGATGGCTACACCTTC. Residues: CASRPTGVDGYTF.

This clonotype showed up many times. The V call is TRBV19, the J call TRBJ2-2, with 7 bases lining up with TRBD2. V shed 6 bases, J shed 4 bases, and the junction held 5 bases outside the gene matches. The CDR3 extends over 14 amino acids. Germline assignment: CDR1 LNHDA and CDR2 SQIVND (reference sequence). The CDR3, as DNA: TGTGCCAGTAGAGCGGGATTGGGCACCGGGGAGCTGTTTTTT. Translated, it gives CASRAGLGTGELFF.